This T cell receptor beta chain was recorded in a study of blood T cell repertoires in COVID-19. Whole-study context: From the United States, Italy and Spain came samples of acute and convalescent COVID-19.

This table comes from immunoSEQ multiplex PCR, and its TCRdb copy is limited to in-frame clones, with some not included. Found here are 150,000 or so clones, 84% of them singletons; the top ten hold around 7.6%. This clone came up once. The CDR3 has 14 amino acids. Germline-derived CDR1 and CDR2 are KGHSH and LQKENI. Trimming left V 3 bases short and J 6 bases short, with 14 bases between. Sequencing was done on a sample of peripheral blood. The sequence was obtained from a man aged 35-49 years who had recovered from COVID-19. The rearrangement uses TRBV18 and TRBJ1-1, with D possibly being TRBD1 (5 bases). The CDR3 DNA is TGTGCCAGCTCACCGGGGGGTGGGTCGGCTGAAGCTTTCTTT. It codes for CASSPGGGSAEAFF. Full variable domain (missing parts from reference TRBV18 and TRBJ1-1): NAGVMQNPRHLVRRRGQEARLRCSPMKGHSHVYWYRQLPEEGLKFMVYLQKENIIDESGMPKERFSAEFPKEGPSILRIQQVVRGDSAAYFCASSPGGGSAEAFFGQGTRLTVV.